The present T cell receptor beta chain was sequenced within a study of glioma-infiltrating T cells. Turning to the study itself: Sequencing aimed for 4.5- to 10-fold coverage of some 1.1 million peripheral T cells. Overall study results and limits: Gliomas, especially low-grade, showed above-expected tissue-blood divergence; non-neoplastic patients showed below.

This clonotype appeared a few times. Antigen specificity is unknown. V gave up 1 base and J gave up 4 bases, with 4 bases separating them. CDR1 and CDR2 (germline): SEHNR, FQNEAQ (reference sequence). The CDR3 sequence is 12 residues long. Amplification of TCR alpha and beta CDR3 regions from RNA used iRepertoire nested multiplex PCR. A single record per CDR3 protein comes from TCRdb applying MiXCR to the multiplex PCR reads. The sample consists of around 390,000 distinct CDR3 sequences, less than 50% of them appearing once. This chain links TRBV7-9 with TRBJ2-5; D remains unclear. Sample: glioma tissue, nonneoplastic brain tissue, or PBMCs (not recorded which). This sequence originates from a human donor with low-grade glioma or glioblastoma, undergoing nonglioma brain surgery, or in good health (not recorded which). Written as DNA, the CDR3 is TGTGCCAGCAGCTTAGTCCCAGAGACCCAGTACTTC. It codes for CASSLVPETQYF.